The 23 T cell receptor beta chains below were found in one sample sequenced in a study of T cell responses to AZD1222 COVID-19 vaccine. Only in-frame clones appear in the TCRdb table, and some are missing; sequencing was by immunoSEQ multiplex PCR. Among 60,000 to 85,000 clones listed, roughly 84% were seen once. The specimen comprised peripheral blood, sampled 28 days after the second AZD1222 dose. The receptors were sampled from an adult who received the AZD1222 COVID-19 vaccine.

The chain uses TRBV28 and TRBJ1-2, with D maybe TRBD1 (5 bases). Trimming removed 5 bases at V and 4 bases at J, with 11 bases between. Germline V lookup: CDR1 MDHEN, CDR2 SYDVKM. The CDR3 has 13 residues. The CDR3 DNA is TGTGCCAGCAGTGGGGACGGATTCTATGGCTACACCTTC. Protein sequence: CASSGDGFYGYTF.

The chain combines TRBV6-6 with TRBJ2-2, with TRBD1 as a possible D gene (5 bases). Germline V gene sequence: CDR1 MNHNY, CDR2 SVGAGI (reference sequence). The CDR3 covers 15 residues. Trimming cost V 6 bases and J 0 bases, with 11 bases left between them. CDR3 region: CASRGRSANTGELFF. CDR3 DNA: TGTGCCAGCAGGGGGCGCTCTGCGAACACCGGGGAGCTGTTTTTT.

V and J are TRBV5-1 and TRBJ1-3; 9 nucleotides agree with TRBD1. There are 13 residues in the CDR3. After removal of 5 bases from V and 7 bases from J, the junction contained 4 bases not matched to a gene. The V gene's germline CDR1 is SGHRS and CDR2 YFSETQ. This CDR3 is CASRWDRENTIYF. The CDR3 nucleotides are TGCGCCAGCAGGTGGGACAGGGAGAACACCATATATTTT.

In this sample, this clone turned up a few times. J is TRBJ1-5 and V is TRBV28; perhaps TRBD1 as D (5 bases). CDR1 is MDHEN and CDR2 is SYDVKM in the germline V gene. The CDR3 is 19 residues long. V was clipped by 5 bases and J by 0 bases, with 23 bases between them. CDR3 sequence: CASSILGGGVDHSNQPQHF. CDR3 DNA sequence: TGTGCCAGCAGTATCCTGGGGGGAGGGGTAGACCATAGCAATCAGCCCCAGCATTTT.

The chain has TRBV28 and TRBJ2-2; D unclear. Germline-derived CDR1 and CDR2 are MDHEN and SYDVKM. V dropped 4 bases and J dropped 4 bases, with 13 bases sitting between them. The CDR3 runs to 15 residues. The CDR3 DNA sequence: TGTGCCAGCAGTTCCCTCATGTTTCCCACCGGGGAGCTGTTTTTT. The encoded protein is CASSSLMFPTGELFF.

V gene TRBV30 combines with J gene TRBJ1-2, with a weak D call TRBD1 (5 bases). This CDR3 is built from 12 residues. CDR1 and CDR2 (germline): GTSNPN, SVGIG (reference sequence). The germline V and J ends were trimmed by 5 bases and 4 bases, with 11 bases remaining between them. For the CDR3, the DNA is TGTGCCTGGGCCGGGACGGTCTATGGCTACACCTTC. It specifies CAWAGTVYGYTF. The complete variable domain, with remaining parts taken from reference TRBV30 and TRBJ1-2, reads SQTIHQWPATLVQPVGSPLSLECTVEGTSNPNLYWYRQAAGRGLQLLFYSVGIGQISSEVPQNLSASRPQDRQFILSSKKLLLSDSGFYLCAWAGTVYGYTFGSGTRLTVV.

The CDR3: CASSLMGLDDNEQFF. The CDR3, as DNA: TGTGCCAGCAGCTTGATGGGACTCGACGACAATGAGCAGTTCTTC. The chain joins TRBV7-2 to TRBJ2-1, with a possible D match to TRBD2 (6 bases). Germline V gene lookup returns CDR1 SGHTA and CDR2 FQGNSA. Trimming shortened V by 3 bases and J by 5 bases, and 14 bases separated the two germline ends. The CDR3 is 15 amino acids.

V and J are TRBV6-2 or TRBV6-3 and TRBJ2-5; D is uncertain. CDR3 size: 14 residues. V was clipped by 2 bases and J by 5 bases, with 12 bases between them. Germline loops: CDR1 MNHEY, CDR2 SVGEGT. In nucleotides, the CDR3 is TGTGCCAGCAGTTACGCCTTTCCTCCTGAGACCCAGTACTTC. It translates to CASSYAFPPETQYF.

CDR3: CSASGRQSYEQYF. CDR3 DNA: TGCAGTGCTAGTGGCCGACAGTCCTACGAGCAGTACTTC. This chain uses TRBV20-1 with TRBJ2-7; D perhaps matches TRBD1 (5 bases). Germline lookup yields CDR1 DFQATT and CDR2 SNEGSKA (reference sequence). This CDR3 contains 13 residues. Trimming left V 3 bases short and J 1 base short, with 10 bases between.

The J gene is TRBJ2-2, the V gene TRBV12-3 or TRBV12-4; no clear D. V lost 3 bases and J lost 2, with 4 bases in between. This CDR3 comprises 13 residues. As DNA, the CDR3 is TGTGCCAGCAGTTTCGGTAACACCGGGGAGCTGTTTTTT. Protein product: CASSFGNTGELFF.

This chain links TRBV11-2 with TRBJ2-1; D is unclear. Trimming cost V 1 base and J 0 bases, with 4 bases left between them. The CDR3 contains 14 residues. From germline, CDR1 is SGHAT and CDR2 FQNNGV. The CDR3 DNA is TGTGCCAGCAGCTTAGGATCCTCCTACAATGAGCAGTTCTTC. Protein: CASSLGSSYNEQFF.

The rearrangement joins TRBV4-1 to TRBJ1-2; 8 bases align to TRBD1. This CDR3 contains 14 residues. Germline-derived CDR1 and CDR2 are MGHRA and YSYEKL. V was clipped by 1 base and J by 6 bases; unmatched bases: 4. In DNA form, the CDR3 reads TGCGCCAGCAGCCAAGCCGGACAGGGAAATGGCTACACCTTC. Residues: CASSQAGQGNGYTF.

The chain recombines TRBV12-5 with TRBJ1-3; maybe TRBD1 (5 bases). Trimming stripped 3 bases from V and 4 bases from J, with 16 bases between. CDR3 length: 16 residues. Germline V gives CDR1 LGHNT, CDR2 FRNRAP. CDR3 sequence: CASGFGGLALGNTIYF. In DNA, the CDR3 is TGTGCTAGTGGTTTCGGGGGTCTTGCGCTGGGAAACACCATATATTTT.

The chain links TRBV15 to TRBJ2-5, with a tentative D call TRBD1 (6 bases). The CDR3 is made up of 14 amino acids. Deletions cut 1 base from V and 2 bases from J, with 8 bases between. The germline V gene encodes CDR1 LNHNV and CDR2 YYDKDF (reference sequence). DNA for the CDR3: TGTGCCACCAGCAGAGCGGACAGTCAAGAGACCCAGTACTTC. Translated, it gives CATSRADSQETQYF.

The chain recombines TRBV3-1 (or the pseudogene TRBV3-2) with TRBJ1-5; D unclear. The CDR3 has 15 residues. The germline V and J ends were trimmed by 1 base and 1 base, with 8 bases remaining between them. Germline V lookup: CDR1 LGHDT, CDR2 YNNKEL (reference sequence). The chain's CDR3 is CASSQVAGSNQPQHF. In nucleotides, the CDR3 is TGTGCCAGCAGCCAAGTGGCAGGAAGCAATCAGCCCCAGCATTTT.

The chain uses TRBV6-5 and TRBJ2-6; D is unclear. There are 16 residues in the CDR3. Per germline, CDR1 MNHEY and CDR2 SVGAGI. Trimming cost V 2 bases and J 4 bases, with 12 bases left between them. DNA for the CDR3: TGTGCCAGCAGTTACGATTCCGCCCCAGGGGCCAACGTCCTGACTTTC. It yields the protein CASSYDSAPGANVLTF.

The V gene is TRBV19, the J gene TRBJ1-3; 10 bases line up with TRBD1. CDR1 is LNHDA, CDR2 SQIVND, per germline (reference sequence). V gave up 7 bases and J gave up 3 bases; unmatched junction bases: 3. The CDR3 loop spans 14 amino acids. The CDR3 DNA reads TGTGCCAGTATTGGGACAGGGGTTGGAAACACCATATATTTT. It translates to CASIGTGVGNTIYF. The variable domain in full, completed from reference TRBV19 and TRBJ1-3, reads DGGITQSPKYLFRKEGQNVTLSCEQNLNHDAMYWYRQDPGQGLRLIYYSQIVNDFQKGDIAEGYSVSREKKESFPLTVTSAQKNPTAFYLCASIGTGVGNTIYFGEGSWLTVV.

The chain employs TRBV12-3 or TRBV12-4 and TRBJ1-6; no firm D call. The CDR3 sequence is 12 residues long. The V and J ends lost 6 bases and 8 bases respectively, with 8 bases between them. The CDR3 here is CASSPLDSPLHF. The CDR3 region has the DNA TGTGCCAGCAGCCCTCTTGATTCACCCCTCCACTTT.

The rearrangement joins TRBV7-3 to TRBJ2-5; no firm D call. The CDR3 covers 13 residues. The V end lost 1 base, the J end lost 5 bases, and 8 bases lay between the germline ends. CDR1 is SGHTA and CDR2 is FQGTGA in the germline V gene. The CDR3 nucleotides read TGTGCCAGCAGCTTAAACTCCCTGGAGACCCAGTACTTC. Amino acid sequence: CASSLNSLETQYF.

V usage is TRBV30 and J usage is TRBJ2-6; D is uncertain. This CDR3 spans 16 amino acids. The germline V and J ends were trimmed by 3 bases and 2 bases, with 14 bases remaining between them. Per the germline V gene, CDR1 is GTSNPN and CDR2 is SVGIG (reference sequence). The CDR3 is CAWRPLDYAGANVLTF. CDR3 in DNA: TGTGCCTGGAGACCATTGGATTACGCTGGGGCCAACGTCCTGACTTTC.

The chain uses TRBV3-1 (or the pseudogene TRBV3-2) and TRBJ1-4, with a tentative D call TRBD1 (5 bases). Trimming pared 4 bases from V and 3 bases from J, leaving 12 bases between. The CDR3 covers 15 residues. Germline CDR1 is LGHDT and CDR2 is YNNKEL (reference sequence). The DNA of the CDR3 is TGTGCCAGCAGCCTTTATGGCAGGGCTAATGAAAAACTGTTTTTT. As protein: CASSLYGRANEKLFF.

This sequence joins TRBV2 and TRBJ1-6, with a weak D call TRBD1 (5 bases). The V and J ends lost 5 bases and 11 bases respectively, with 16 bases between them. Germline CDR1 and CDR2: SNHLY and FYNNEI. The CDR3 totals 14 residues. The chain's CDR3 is CASSMDTSPPPLHF. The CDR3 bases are TGTGCCAGCAGTATGGACACGAGCCCACCACCCCTCCACTTT.

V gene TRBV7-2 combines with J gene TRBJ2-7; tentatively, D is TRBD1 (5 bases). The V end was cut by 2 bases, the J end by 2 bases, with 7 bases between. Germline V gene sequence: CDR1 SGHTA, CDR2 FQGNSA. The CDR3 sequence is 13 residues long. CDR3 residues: CASSLTGAYEQYF. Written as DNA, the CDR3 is TGTGCCAGCAGCTTAACAGGCGCCTACGAGCAGTACTTC.